This paragraph reports one T cell receptor (beta chain). The data derive from a study of shared T cell receptors in the human thymus. Germline-derived CDR1 and CDR2 are KGHSH and LQKENI. V was pared by 3 bases and J by 2 bases, with 10 bases between. This CDR3 comprises 14 residues. Assay used: immunoSEQ multiplex PCR; TCRdb lists only in-frame clones, some missing. The sample lists 640,000 or so clones; about 87% were seen once. These data were also reused for a study on human thymus T cells. That paper states: Across thymic and blood repertoires, the usage of V and J genes appeared to be biased.

The receptor was isolated from a boy less than two years old with a congenital heart defect. The sequencing sample was made of thymocytes. J is TRBJ1-1 and V is TRBV18; TRBD1 is a possible D gene (6 bases). In DNA, the CDR3 is TGTGCCAGCTCACCCTACAGGGAAAACACTGAAGCTTTCTTT. This sequence encodes CASSPYRENTEAFF. Based on the CDR3 plus reference TRBV18 and TRBJ1-1, the full variable domain is NAGVMQNPRHLVRRRGQEARLRCSPMKGHSHVYWYRQLPEEGLKFMVYLQKENIIDESGMPKERFSAEFPKEGPSILRIQQVVRGDSAAYFCASSPYRENTEAFFGQGTRLTVV.